The 5 T cell receptor beta chains in this list originate from one sample, sequenced in a study of T cell clonality in common variable immunodeficiency. Using immunoSEQ multiplex PCR, the repertoire was profiled, and TCRdb retains in-frame clones only, with some absent. The profile covers tens of thousands of clones, none occurring a single time. Material: peripheral blood mononuclear cells. These receptors came from a person aged 18 to 70 in good health.

This clone was seen at least ten times. The missing CDR3 end, 3 residues past where the read stops, is filled in from the germline J gene. This chain connects TRBV7-9 to TRBJ1-5; no definite D call. Germline loops: CDR1 SEHNR, CDR2 FQNEAQ (reference sequence). Trimming took 1 base from V and 7 from J, leaving 5 bases between them. This CDR3 spans 12 amino acids. The CDR3 region is CASSLDVQPQHF. The part of the CDR3 DNA that was read is TGTGCCAGCAGCTTAGATGTACAGCCC.

This clone was picked up many times. Read sequence stops 3 residues before the CDR3 end, and the germline J gene provides the missing end. The V call is TRBV4-1, the J call TRBJ2-7; D may be TRBD2 (5 bases). Germline loops: CDR1 MGHRA, CDR2 YSYEKL. This CDR3 has 15 amino acids. Between the trimmed V and J ends, which lost 3 bases and 0 bases, there was a span of 12 bases. The CDR3 region is CASSQAGLLSYEQYF. CDR3 DNA (partial): TGCGCCAGCAGCCAGGCGGGCCTCCTCTCCTACGAG.

This clone occurred many times. The CDR3 is cut off 3 residues early in the read; its end comes from the germline J gene. V and J are TRBV5-1 and TRBJ1-4; weak D call: TRBD1 (5 bases). V lost 0 bases to trimming and J lost 7 bases, with 10 bases between them. CDR1 is SGHRS, CDR2 YFSETQ, per germline. This CDR3 is 14 amino acids long. This CDR3 reads CASSLAQGGEKLFF. The DNA read from the CDR3 is TGCGCCAGCAGCTTGGCTCAGGGCGGTGAAAAA.

Partial CDR3 DNA: TGTGCCAGCAGCATACAGGGAGGGAACTATGGC. Amino acids: CASSIQGGNYG. The full CDR3 is CASSIQGGNYGYTF. The gene calls are TRBV11-2 and TRBJ1-2; D possibly corresponds to TRBD1 (6 bases). The sequenced fragment ends 3 residues before the CDR3 boundary, so the rest is inferred from the germline J gene. Trimming removed 5 bases at V and 2 bases at J, with 12 bases between. This CDR3 has 14 amino acids. CDR1 and CDR2 from the germline V gene are SGHAT and FQNNGV.

At least ten counts were recorded for this clone. The CDR3 goes on 3 residues after the read ends, and that part is filled in from the germline J gene. This chain uses TRBV19 with TRBJ2-6; 7 bases are a match to TRBD1. The ends lost 5 bases at V and 0 bases at J; junction bases unmatched: 10. This CDR3 is built from 18 residues. Germline assignment: CDR1 LNHDA and CDR2 SQIVND (reference sequence). Incomplete CDR3 DNA: TGTGCCAGTAGTTCCTTAGGGGACAGCTCCTCTGGGGCCAACGTC. Translating it yields CASSSLGDSSSGANV. The complete CDR3 reads CASSSLGDSSSGANVLTF.